This record concerns one TCR beta chain sequence. Sequencing used immunoSEQ multiplex PCR; TCRdb keeps in-frame clones, though not all of them. The table has 91,000 or so clones, 95% seen once; the top ten hold more than 0.2%. Germline V CDR1 and CDR2: SGHAT, FQNNGV. The CDR3 consists of 15 residues. V gave up 5 bases and J gave up 5 bases, with 16 bases separating them. The sample belongs to a study of technical replicates of blood from a handful of donors. This TCR derives from a human donor in good health. Input material: T cells isolated from PBMCs. The rearrangement joins TRBV11-2 to TRBJ2-1; maybe TRBD2 (6 bases). The CDR3 DNA reads TGTGCCAGCAGCCTTCCGTCCGCGGGACACAATGAGCAGTTCTTC. Its translation is CASSLPSAGHNEQFF.